This is a list of T cell receptor beta chains from one sample in a study of T cell responses to AZD1222 COVID-19 vaccine. Libraries were prepared by immunoSEQ multiplex PCR; TCRdb keeps only in-frame clonotypes and omits some of them. The table lists 98,000 or so clones, about 93% of them singletons. Sequencing was performed on peripheral blood, taken on day 0 of AZD1222 vaccination. The receptors here all came from an adult in good health. CDR3s include the opening cysteine and the closing phenylalanine or tryptophan. The order of the fields is J gene, clone size, V gene, D gene, CDR3 protein, CDR3 DNA. A D gene is named only where the DNA matches it firmly. Expanded clones are given a class, and other clones once, few, many or no size at all.

TRBJ2-5 NA TRBV24-1 NA CATNRETQYF TGTGCCACCAACAGAGAGACCCAGTACTTC
TRBJ2-7 NA TRBV30 NA CAWKGNGEQYF TGTGCCTGGAAGGGTAACGGGGAGCAGTACTTC
TRBJ2-7 NA TRBV6-6 NA CASSSDKAREQYF TGTGCCAGCAGTTCTGACAAAGCTCGCGAGCAGTACTTC
TRBJ2-4 NA TRBV28 TRBD2 CASSSATSLAENIQYF TGTGCCAGCAGTTCGGCGACTAGCTTGGCGGAAAACATTCAGTACTTC
TRBJ2-5 NA TRBV27 NA CASSFVGGAGTQYF TGTGCCAGCAGTTTTGTCGGGGGCGCTGGGACCCAGTACTTC
TRBJ1-3 NA TRBV6-1 TRBD1 CASSKGTGDSGNTIYF TGTGCCAGCAGTAAAGGGACAGGGGATTCTGGAAACACCATATATTTT
TRBJ1-2 NA TRBV7-2 NA CASSLVLDSYGYTF TGTGCCAGCAGCTTAGTCCTCGACAGTTATGGCTACACCTTC
TRBJ2-3 NA TRBV9 NA CASSVAREAAQYF TGTGCCAGCAGCGTAGCTAGGGAGGCAGCGCAGTATTTT
TRBJ1-2 NA TRBV24-1 NA CATQDTLVGYTF TGTGCCACTCAGGACACCCTGGTTGGCTACACCTTC
TRBJ2-2 NA TRBV10-3 NA CAISVTAGNTGELFF TGTGCCATCAGTGTAACAGCAGGAAACACCGGGGAGCTGTTTTTT
TRBJ1-3 NA TRBV30 NA CAWAGSSGNTIYF TGTGCCTGGGCGGGAAGCTCTGGAAACACCATATATTTT
TRBJ2-1 NA TRBV9 NA CASGGRRELAEQFF TGTGCCAGCGGAGGCCGCCGGGAGCTGGCTGAGCAGTTCTTC
TRBJ2-5 NA TRBV4-1 NA CASSRQTAQETQYF TGCGCCAGCAGCCGACAGACCGCGCAAGAGACCCAGTACTTC
TRBJ2-5 few TRBV28 NA CASSRVIQETQYF TGTGCCAGCTCCAGGGTAATCCAAGAGACCCAGTACTTC
TRBJ1-1 NA TRBV6-5 NA CASSMRKNTEAFF TGTGCCAGCAGTATGAGAAAGAACACTGAAGCTTTCTTT
TRBJ2-2 NA TRBV15 NA CATSRGGSNTGELFF TGTGCCACCAGCAGGGGTGGCTCGAACACCGGGGAGCTGTTTTTT
TRBJ2-1 NA TRBV6-4 NA CASSDSTQGGEQFF TGTGCCAGCAGTGACTCGACACAGGGTGGTGAGCAGTTCTTC
TRBJ2-1 NA TRBV7-2 TRBD2 CASSLYRRQREGNEQFF TGTGCCAGCAGCTTATATAGGAGGCAGCGGGAGGGGAATGAGCAGTTCTTC
TRBJ2-7 NA TRBV21-1 NA CASSIQTPTPATGPGQYF TGTGCCAGCAGCATTCAAACACCCACCCCCGCGACAGGGCCGGGGCAGTACTTC
TRBJ1-3 NA TRBV9 NA CASSFRAQRNTIYF TGTGCCAGCAGCTTCCGCGCCCAGAGAAACACCATATATTTT
TRBJ2-5 NA TRBV11-2 TRBD2 CASSSTSTGETQYF TGTGCCAGCAGCTCGACTAGCACGGGGGAGACCCAGTACTTC
TRBJ2-6 NA TRBV30 NA CAWSGQITNVLTF TGTGCCTGGAGTGGGCAGATCACCAACGTCCTGACTTTC
TRBJ2-1 once TRBV6-2/TRBV6-3 NA CASSYDTSYNEQFF TGTGCCAGCAGTTACGATACCTCCTACAATGAGCAGTTCTTC
TRBJ2-7 NA TRBV20-1 TRBD2 CSARGGSEWYF TGCAGTGCTAGGGGGGGGTCAGAGTGGTACTTC
TRBJ1-4 NA TRBV30 NA CAWSVVVFNEKLFF TGTGCCTGGAGTGTAGTGGTGTTTAATGAAAAACTGTTTTTT
TRBJ2-1 NA TRBV29-1 NA CSPRMGSNNEQFF TGCAGCCCTCGAATGGGGTCAAACAATGAGCAGTTCTTC
TRBJ2-5 NA TRBV28 TRBD1 CASSGNRGFQETQYF TGTGCCAGCAGTGGGAACAGGGGTTTCCAAGAGACCCAGTACTTC
TRBJ2-1 NA TRBV5-1 NA CASSKDSSYNEQFF TGCGCCAGCAGCAAGGACAGCTCCTACAATGAGCAGTTCTTC
TRBJ1-5 NA TRBV2 TRBD1 CASRQGTGDLQPQHF TGTGCCAGCAGGCAAGGGACAGGGGATCTGCAGCCCCAGCATTTT
TRBJ1-3 NA TRBV9 NA CASTLGPTPFFGNTIYF TGTGCCAGCACCCTCGGACCTACCCCATTTTTCGGAAACACCATATATTTT
TRBJ2-7 NA TRBV28 NA CASSSSSARTYEQYF TGTGCCAGCAGTTCTTCTAGCGCGAGGACCTACGAGCAGTACTTC
TRBJ2-7 once TRBV5-1 TRBD1 CASSLAGTGSGEQYF TGCGCCAGCAGCTTGGCCGGGACAGGGAGCGGCGAGCAGTACTTC
TRBJ2-5 NA TRBV3-1/TRBV3-2 NA CASSQDWGGLGEETQYF TGTGCCAGCAGCCAAGATTGGGGGGGGCTAGGGGAAGAGACCCAGTACTTC
TRBJ1-2 NA TRBV19 NA CASSPTGNYGYTF TGTGCCAGTAGCCCGACAGGAAACTATGGCTACACCTTC
TRBJ1-2 once TRBV28 NA CASLAPRQPTNYGYTF TGTGCCAGCCTCGCCCCTCGACAGCCTACTAACTATGGCTACACCTTC
TRBJ1-6 NA TRBV11-2 NA CASSLAGEAPLHF TGTGCCAGCAGCTTAGCAGGGGAGGCACCCCTCCACTTT
TRBJ2-7 NA TRBV5-4 TRBD2 CASSLWGGKDEQYF TGTGCCAGCAGCTTGTGGGGGGGAAAGGACGAGCAGTACTTC
TRBJ2-1 NA TRBV6-5 TRBD1 CASSNRQGNNEQFF TGTGCCAGCAGTAACCGACAGGGCAACAATGAGCAGTTCTTC
TRBJ2-1 NA TRBV2 TRBD2 CASRGTSGDNEQFF TGTGCCAGCAGAGGGACTAGCGGCGACAATGAGCAGTTCTTC
TRBJ2-3 NA TRBV7-2 NA CASSQQDFSTDTQYF TGTGCCAGCAGCCAACAGGATTTTAGCACAGATACGCAGTATTTT
TRBJ2-5 NA TRBV7-9 NA CASSLPSPDETQYF TGTGCCAGCAGCTTACCCTCCCCCGATGAGACCCAGTACTTC
TRBJ2-7 NA TRBV6-5 NA CASSYGAYYEQYF TGTGCCAGCAGTTACGGGGCATACTACGAGCAGTACTTC
TRBJ2-5 NA TRBV5-4 NA CASSVRETQYF TGTGCCAGCAGCGTTCGCGAGACCCAGTACTTC
TRBJ2-7 NA TRBV4-2 TRBD2 CASSQVRASGYEQYF TGTGCCAGCAGCCAAGTTAGGGCTAGCGGATACGAGCAGTACTTC